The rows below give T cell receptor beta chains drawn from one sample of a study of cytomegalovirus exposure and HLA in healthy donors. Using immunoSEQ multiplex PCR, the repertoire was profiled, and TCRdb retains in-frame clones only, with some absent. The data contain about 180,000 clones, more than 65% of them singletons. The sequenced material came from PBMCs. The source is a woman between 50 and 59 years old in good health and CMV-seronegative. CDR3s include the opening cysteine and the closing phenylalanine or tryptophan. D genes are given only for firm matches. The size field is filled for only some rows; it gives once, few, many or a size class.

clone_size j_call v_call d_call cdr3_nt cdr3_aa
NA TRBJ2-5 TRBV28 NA TGTGCCAGCAGACAGACCCAAGAGACCCAGTACTTC CASRQTQETQYF
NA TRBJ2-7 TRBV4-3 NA TGCGCCAGCAGCCAAAGGGGAAGCTCCTACGAGCAGTACTTC CASSQRGSSYEQYF
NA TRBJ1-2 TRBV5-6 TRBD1 TGTGCCAGCAGCTTGGCGGACAGGGACCATGGCTACACCTTC CASSLADRDHGYTF
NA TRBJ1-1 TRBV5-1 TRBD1 TGCGCCAGCAGCTTGGAGTTTTCGGGACAGGGAACTGAAGCTTTCTTT CASSLEFSGQGTEAFF
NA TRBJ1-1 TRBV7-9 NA TGTGCCAGCAGCGCCCCGCGGGGGGCCGTGAAGAATGAAGCTTTCTTT CASSAPRGAVKNEAFF
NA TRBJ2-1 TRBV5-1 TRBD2 TGCGCCAGCAGCTTCGCTAGCGGGGCTGGCTACAATGAGCAGTTCTTC CASSFASGAGYNEQFF
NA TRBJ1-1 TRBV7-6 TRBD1 TGTGCCAGCAGCTTAGGGACTTGGACAGGAACAATGAACACTGAAGCTTTCTTT CASSLGTWTGTMNTEAFF
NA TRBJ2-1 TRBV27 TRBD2 TGTGCCTCCCGCCCCTTAGCGGGACACTACAATGAGCAGTTCTTC CASRPLAGHYNEQFF
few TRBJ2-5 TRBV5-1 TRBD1 TGCGCCAGCAACTACGTTGGGACAGGGGAAGAGACCCAGTACTTC CASNYVGTGEETQYF
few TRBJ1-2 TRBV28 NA TGTGCCAGCAGTTTTCCCCGGCAGGAGGACTACACCTTC CASSFPRQEDYTF